The present T cell receptor beta chain was sequenced within a study of blood T cell repertoires in COVID-19. The germline V and J ends were trimmed by 5 bases and 0 bases, with 8 bases remaining between them. In germline, CDR1 is WSHSY, CDR2 SAAADI. The CDR3 spans 14 residues. As handled by the study authors: Scientists estimated how many nucleated cells there were by amplifying reference gene primers. Sequenced by immunoSEQ multiplex PCR; TCRdb stores in-frame clones only, minus some. That table supplies the V and J calls and clone size; D and trimming were determined from the DNA. The table includes under 250,000 clones, 83% detected once.

The receptor's source is a woman in her 40s with active or convalescent COVID-19. Sequencing was performed on peripheral blood. The chain combines TRBV10-2 with TRBJ1-3; tentatively, D is TRBD1 (5 bases). This CDR3 is CASSPDSSGNTIYF. The CDR3 bases are TGCGCCAGCAGTCCCGACAGCTCTGGAAACACCATATATTTT.